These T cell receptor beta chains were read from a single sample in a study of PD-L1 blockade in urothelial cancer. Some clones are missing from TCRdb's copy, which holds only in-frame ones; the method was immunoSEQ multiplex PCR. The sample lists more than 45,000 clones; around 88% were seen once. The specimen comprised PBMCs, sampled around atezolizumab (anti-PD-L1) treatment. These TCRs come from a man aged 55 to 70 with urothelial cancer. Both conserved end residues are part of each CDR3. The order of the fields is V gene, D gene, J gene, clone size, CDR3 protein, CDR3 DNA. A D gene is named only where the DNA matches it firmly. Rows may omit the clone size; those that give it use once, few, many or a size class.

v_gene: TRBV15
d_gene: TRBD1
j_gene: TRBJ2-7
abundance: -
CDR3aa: CATSRGGTGSWEQYF
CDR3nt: TGTGCCACCAGCAGAGGTGGGACAGGTTCATGGGAGCAGTACTTC

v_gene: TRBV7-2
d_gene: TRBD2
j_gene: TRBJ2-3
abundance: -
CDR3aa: CASSSSPGGAQYF
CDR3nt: TGTGCCAGCAGCTCCTCTCCGGGGGGGGCGCAGTATTTT

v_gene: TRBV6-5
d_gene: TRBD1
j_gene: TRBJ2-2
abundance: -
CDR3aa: CASRGTGAGELFF
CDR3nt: TGTGCCAGCAGGGGGACAGGGGCCGGGGAGCTGTTTTTT

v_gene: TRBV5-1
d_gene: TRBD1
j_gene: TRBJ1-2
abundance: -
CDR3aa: CASSLTLGQGDPGYTF
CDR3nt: TGCGCCAGCAGCTTAACCCTGGGACAGGGAGATCCGGGCTACACCTTC

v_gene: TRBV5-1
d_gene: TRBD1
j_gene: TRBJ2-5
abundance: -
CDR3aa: CASSQDRPQETQYF
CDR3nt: TGCGCCAGCAGCCAGGACAGGCCTCAAGAGACCCAGTACTTC

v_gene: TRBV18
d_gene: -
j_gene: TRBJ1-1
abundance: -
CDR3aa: CASSELNTEAFF
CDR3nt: TGTGCCAGCTCTGAGTTGAACACTGAAGCTTTCTTT

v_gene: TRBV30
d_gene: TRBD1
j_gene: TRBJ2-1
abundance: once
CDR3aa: CAWRGTGTDNEQFF
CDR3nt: TGTGCCTGGAGGGGGACAGGGACCGACAATGAGCAGTTCTTC

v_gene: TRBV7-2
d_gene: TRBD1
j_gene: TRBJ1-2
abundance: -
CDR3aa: CASSPGQGNYGYTF
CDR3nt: TGTGCCAGCAGCCCGGGACAGGGGAACTATGGCTACACCTTC

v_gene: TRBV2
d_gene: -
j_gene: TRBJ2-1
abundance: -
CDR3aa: CASSEGTLNLNEQFF
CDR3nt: TGTGCCAGCAGTGAAGGGACTCTGAATCTCAATGAGCAGTTCTTC

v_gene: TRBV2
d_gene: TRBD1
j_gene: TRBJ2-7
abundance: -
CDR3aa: CASKDRGLHEQYF
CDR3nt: TGTGCCAGCAAAGACAGGGGGCTCCACGAGCAGTACTTC

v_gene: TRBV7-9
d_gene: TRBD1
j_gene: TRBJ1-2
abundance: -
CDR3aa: CASSSRDRQTNYGYTF
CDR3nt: TGTGCCAGCAGCTCCCGGGACAGACAGACTAACTATGGCTACACCTTC

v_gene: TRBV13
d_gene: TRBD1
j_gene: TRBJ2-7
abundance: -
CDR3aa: CASSGYGTGSKAYEQYF
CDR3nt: TGTGCCAGCAGCGGTTACGGGACAGGTTCTAAGGCCTACGAGCAGTACTTC

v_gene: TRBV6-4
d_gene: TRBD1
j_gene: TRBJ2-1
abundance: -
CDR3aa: CASSDGDRGQGNEQFF
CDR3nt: TGTGCCAGCAGTGACGGGGACAGGGGGCAGGGCAATGAGCAGTTCTTC

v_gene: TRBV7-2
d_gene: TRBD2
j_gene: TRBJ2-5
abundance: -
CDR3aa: CASSLVASGGQETQYF
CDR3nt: TGTGCCAGCAGCTTAGTGGCTAGCGGGGGCCAAGAGACCCAGTACTTC

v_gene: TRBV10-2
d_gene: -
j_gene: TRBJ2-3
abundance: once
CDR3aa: CASSAPPPRTTPDSTDTQYF
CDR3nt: TGCGCCAGCAGCGCCCCTCCGCCTCGGACTACACCAGATAGCACAGATACGCAGTATTTT

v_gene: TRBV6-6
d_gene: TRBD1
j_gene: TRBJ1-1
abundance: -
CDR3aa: CASSYNRGLAFF
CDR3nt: TGTGCCAGCAGTTATAACAGGGGTCTAGCTTTCTTT

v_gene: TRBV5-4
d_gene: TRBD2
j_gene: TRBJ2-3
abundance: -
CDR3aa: CASSTGLAGAADTQYF
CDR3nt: TGTGCCAGCAGCACTGGCCTAGCGGGGGCCGCAGATACGCAGTATTTT

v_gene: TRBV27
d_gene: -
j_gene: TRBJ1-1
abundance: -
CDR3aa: CASSQGAYTEAFF
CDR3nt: TGTGCCAGCAGTCAAGGGGCGTACACTGAAGCTTTCTTT

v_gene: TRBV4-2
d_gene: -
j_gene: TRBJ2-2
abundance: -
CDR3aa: CASSQDRLGETGELFF
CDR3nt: TGTGCCAGCAGCCAAGATCGACTAGGGGAGACCGGGGAGCTGTTTTTT

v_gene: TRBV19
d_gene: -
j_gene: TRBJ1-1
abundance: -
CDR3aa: CASSREKAFF
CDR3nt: TGTGCCAGTAGCAGGGAAAAAGCTTTCTTT

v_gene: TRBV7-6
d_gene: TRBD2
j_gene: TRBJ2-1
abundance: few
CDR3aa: CASSTSGGAYNEQFF
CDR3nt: TGTGCCAGCAGCACAAGCGGGGGGGCCTACAATGAGCAGTTCTTC

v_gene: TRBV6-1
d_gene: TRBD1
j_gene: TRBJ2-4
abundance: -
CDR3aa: CASFDRGLAKNIQYF
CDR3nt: TGTGCCAGCTTTGACAGGGGCCTAGCCAAAAACATTCAGTACTTC

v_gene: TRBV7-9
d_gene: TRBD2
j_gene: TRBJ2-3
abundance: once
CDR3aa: CASRNRRGGQDTQYF
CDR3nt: TGTGCCAGCAGAAATCGGCGGGGGGGCCAAGATACGCAGTATTTT

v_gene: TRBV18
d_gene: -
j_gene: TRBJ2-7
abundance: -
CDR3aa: CASSPLDRSSSYEQYF
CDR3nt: TGTGCCAGCTCACCCCTGGACAGATCTAGCTCCTACGAGCAGTACTTC

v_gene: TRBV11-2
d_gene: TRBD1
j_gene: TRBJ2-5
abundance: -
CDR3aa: CASSQDRDETQYF
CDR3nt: TGTGCCAGCAGCCAAGACAGGGACGAGACCCAGTACTTC

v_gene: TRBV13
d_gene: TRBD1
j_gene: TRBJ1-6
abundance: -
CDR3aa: CASSLGQGADSPLHF
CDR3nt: TGTGCCAGCAGCTTAGGACAGGGGGCAGATTCACCCCTCCACTTT

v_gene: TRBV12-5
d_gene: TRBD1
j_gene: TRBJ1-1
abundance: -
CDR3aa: CASGLGDREGEEAFF
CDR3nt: TGTGCTAGTGGTTTGGGGGACAGGGAAGGAGAGGAGGCTTTCTTT

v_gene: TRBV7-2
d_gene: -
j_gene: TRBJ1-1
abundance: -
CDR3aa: CASSLRGGKTEAFF
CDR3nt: TGTGCCAGCAGCTTACGCGGAGGGAAGACTGAAGCTTTCTTT

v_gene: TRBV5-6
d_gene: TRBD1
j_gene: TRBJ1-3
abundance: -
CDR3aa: CASSSDREIGNTIYF
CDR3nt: TGTGCCAGCAGCTCGGACAGGGAAATTGGAAACACCATATATTTT

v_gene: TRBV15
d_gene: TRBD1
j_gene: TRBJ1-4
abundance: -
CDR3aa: CATPGTGNEKLFF
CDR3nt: TGTGCCACCCCCGGGACAGGGAATGAAAAACTGTTTTTT

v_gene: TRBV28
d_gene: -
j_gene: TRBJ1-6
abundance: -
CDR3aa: CASSLRTEPNSPLHF
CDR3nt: TGTGCCAGCAGTTTAAGGACAGAGCCTAATTCACCCCTCCACTTT

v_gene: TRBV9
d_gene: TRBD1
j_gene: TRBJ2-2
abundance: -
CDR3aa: CASSEQGSGTGELFF
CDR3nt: TGTGCCAGCAGCGAACAGGGGTCGGGCACCGGGGAGCTGTTTTTT

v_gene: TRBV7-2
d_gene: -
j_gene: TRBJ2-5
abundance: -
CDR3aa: CASSTRGRETQYF
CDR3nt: TGTGCCAGCAGCACCCGGGGGAGAGAGACCCAGTACTTC

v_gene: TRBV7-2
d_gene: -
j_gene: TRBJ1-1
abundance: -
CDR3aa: CASSFIRGAGTEAFF
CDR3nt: TGTGCCAGCAGCTTCATCAGGGGCGCAGGGACTGAAGCTTTCTTT

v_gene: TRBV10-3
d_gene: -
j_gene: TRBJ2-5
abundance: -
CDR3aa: CAISVGKNEGAETQYF
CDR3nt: TGTGCCATCAGTGTGGGCAAGAATGAGGGAGCGGAGACCCAGTACTTC

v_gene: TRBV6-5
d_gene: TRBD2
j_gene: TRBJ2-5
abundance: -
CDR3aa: CASSDSSGPSETQYF
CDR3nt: TGTGCCAGCAGCGACAGTAGCGGGCCCTCGGAGACCCAGTACTTC

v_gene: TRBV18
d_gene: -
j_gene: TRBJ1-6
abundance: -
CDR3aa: CASSPPDTYNSPLHF
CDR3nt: TGTGCCAGCTCACCACCGGACACCTATAATTCACCCCTCCACTTT

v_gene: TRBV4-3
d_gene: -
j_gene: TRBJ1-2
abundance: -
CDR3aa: CASSQGSDGHYGYTF
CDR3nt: TGCGCCAGCAGCCAAGGGTCCGATGGCCACTATGGCTACACCTTC

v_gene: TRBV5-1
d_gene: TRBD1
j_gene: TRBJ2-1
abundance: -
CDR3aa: CASTRDRGSYNEQFF
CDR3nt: TGCGCCAGCACCCGGGACAGGGGATCCTACAATGAGCAGTTCTTC

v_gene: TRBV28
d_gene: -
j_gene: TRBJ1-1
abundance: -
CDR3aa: CASSFGATEAFF
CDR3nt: TGTGCCAGCAGTTTTGGGGCAACTGAAGCTTTCTTT

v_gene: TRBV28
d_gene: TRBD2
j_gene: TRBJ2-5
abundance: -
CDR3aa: CASSPTGLAGGSSRETQYF
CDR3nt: TGTGCCAGCAGTCCAACGGGACTAGCGGGGGGGAGTTCCCGGGAGACCCAGTACTTC

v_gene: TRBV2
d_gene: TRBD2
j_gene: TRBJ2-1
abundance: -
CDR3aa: CASTQTLAGAGFF
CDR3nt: TGTGCCAGCACCCAAACACTAGCGGGGGCCGGGTTCTTC

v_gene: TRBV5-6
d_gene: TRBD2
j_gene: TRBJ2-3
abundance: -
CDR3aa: CASSPNLAGGADTQYF
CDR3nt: TGTGCCAGCAGCCCGAACCTAGCGGGGGGGGCAGATACGCAGTATTTT

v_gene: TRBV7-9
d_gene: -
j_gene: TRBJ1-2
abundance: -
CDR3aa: CASSLLGGEGYGYTF
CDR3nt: TGTGCCAGCAGCCTTCTCGGGGGGGAAGGGTATGGCTACACCTTC

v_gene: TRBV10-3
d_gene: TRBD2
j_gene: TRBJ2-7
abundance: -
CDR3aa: CAISESLAGGPYEQYF
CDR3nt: TGTGCCATCAGTGAGTCATTGGCGGGGGGACCCTACGAGCAGTACTTC

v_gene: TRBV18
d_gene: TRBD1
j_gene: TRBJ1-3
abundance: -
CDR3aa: CASSSGTGAGGNTIYF
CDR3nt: TGTGCCAGCTCATCCGGGACAGGGGCCGGTGGAAACACCATATATTTT

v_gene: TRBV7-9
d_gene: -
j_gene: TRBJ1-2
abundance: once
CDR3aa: CASSLLTTLNYGYTF
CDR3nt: TGTGCCAGCAGCTTATTAACGACACTTAACTATGGCTACACCTTC

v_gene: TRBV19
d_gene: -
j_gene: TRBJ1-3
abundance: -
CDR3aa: CASSIGPSGNTIYF
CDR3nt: TGTGCCAGTAGTATTGGGCCCTCTGGAAACACCATATATTTT

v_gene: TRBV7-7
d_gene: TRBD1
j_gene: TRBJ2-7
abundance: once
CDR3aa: CASSAGTGHYEQYF
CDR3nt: TGTGCTAGCAGCGCGGGGACAGGGCACTACGAGCAGTACTTC

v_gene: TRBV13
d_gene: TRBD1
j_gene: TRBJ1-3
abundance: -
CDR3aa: CASSTSTGGAGNTIYF
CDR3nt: TGTGCCAGCAGCACCTCGACAGGGGGCGCGGGAAACACCATATATTTT

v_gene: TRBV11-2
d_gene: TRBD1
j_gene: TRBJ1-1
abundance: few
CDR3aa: CASSRNRGEGSTEAFF
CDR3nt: TGTGCCAGCAGCCGAAACAGGGGTGAGGGAAGCACTGAAGCTTTCTTT

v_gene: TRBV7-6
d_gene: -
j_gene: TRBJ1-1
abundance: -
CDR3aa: CASQGSGTEAFF
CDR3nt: TGTGCCAGTCAGGGTTCCGGAACTGAAGCTTTCTTT

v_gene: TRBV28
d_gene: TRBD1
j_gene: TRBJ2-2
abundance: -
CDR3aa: CASSAHRGTGELFF
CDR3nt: TGTGCCAGCAGTGCCCACAGGGGAACCGGGGAGCTGTTTTTT

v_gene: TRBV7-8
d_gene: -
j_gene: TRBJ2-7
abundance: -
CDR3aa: CASSFRDNYEQYF
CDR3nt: TGTGCCAGCAGCTTCCGGGACAACTACGAGCAGTACTTC

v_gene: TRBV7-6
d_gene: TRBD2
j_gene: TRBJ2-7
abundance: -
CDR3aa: CASTRAGGLLPPYEQYF
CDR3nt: TGTGCCAGCACCCGTGCGGGGGGACTTCTCCCTCCTTACGAGCAGTACTTC